One T cell receptor beta chain is described in this entry. Its antigen is unknown. No much larger clone exists at a distance of one base, and base qualities are not known. This specimen belongs to a study of T cell responses to AZD1222 COVID-19 vaccine (dated by TCRdb to the early 2020s). Regarding the complete study: AZD1222 recipients whose second dose came at about 4 weeks and those whose second dose came at about 12 weeks were combined into one group, since spike-specific TCR depth and breadth did not differ between the two schedules. A total of 233 trial participants underwent TCR sequencing, of whom approximately 210 received two doses of AZD1222 and roughly 25 received two doses of the MenACWY control vaccine. Trial participants were enrolled by age into subgroups of 18-55, 56-69 and 70-plus years, and around 150, 28 and 57 TCR-sequenced participants, respectively, were included in these subgroups.

Broad study findings and their caveats: Participants were mostly white British and included more females than males, and it was suggested by the authors that clonal diversity may have been underestimated. The vaccine-associated CD4 TCRs covered the entire spike protein, and the dominant responses fell in regions 160-218 and 743-854. Conclusions about previously exposed vaccinees are limited, since just a handful of AZD1222 recipients were seropositive for SARS-CoV-2 at baseline. Nearly half of unique spike-specific TCRs reportedly recognized epitopes outside regions mutated in the B.1.351 and B.1.1.7 variants. Spike-specific TCR breadth and depth rose significantly after two AZD1222 doses compared with day 0 and with MenACWY recipients. Because no day 14 peak-response samples were available, repertoires were characterized only after the peak T cell response. In the small 56-69-year group, the increase in depth fell short of significance, most likely because of low power.

According to the germline V gene (reference sequence), CDR1 reads LNHNV and CDR2 reads YYDKDF. Trimming removed 0 bases from V and 6 bases from J, leaving 9 bases between the germline ends. The CDR3 has 15 amino acids, counting the end cysteine and phenylalanine. Only the CDR3 region is kept as DNA, spanning 45 bases read in frame from base 1. The CDR3 regions of human TCRbeta chains were analyzed by immunosequencing. In the source study's methods: TCRs in the repertoires were compared against a reference library of SARS-CoV-2-specific TCRs that had been generated with the MIRA antigen-specificity platform. Breadth was defined as the fraction of unique TCRs that were SARS-CoV-2-associated, and depth was defined as the fraction of total T cells that were SARS-CoV-2-associated. Using the MIRA data, every spike-specific TCR was mapped to the spike region that the TCR reacted to and assigned to either a CD4 or a CD8 class. Log10-transformed breadth and depth values were compared by one-way ANOVA with Sidak's multiple comparisons tests. The clones in this table, taken by TCRdb from immuneACCESS, are in-frame only. Not every clone is retained; where verified, under half of the shortfall comes from an unresolved V gene, and the cause of the rest is unknown. From that table come the V and J calls and clone size; the DNA was used to work out D and trimming. For this sample the table gives about 150,000 clones, of which 92% were detected only once. The ten biggest clones cover around 3.6% of the sample.

Taken with the paper, the label for time point translates to: baseline before first vaccination. Samples from vaccinated people were obtained from the UK trials COV001 and COV002, which included a single-blind randomized controlled phase 2/3 trial of AZD1222 (ChAdOx1 nCoV-19) in healthy adults. For TCRbeta chain sequencing, PBMC samples were collected from trial participants at day 0 and at day 28 after the second dose. This receptor was taken from an adult in good health. Sequencing was performed on peripheral blood, taken on day 0 of AZD1222 vaccination. The chain joins TRBV15 to TRBJ1-6; the D gene remains uncertain. The DNA sequence is as follows: TGTGCCACCAGCAGAGATGGGTCTGCTAATTCACCCCTCCACTTT. Its protein is CATSRDGSANSPLHF.